The next 18 T cell receptor beta chains were all read from a single sample in a study of technical replicates of blood from a few donors. TCRdb's copy holds only in-frame clones and misses some; the assay was immunoSEQ multiplex PCR. This sample has about 69,000 clones, with around 90% found just once. The sequencing sample was made of PBMCs. All receptors come from a human donor in good health. Some clones in this sample may be carry-over from other donors' samples.

To note about this clone: This same CDR3 is encoded by further DNA sequences in the sample. The chain is built from TRBV27 and TRBJ1-2; D is ambiguous. The CDR3 spans 13 residues. Germline V gene sequence: CDR1 MNHEY, CDR2 SMNVEV (reference sequence). V dropped 2 bases and J dropped 4 bases, with 8 bases sitting between them. CDR3 region: CASSLTGGYGYTF. CDR3 coding DNA: TGTGCCAGCAGTTTAACCGGAGGCTATGGCTACACCTTC.

This clone was observed a single time. The rearrangement uses TRBV5-6 and TRBJ2-3; 9 bases agree with TRBD2. The CDR3 is made up of 17 amino acids. The ends lost 6 bases at V and 0 bases at J; junction bases unmatched: 11. Germline V gene data show CDR1 as SGHDT and CDR2 as YYEEEE. In DNA, the CDR3 is TGTGCCAGCAACCCCTGGTTGCTAGCGGGAAGCACAGATACGCAGTATTTT. As protein: CASNPWLLAGSTDTQYF.

CDR3 coding DNA: TGTGCCAGCAGTCGCGATAGCGGGAGGCGGGGCGAGCAGTACTTC. It yields the protein CASSRDSGRRGEQYF. V is TRBV6-6 and J is TRBJ2-7; 10 nucleotides align to TRBD2. V was pared by 5 bases and J by 6 bases, with 10 bases of the junction left unmatched. The CDR3 is 15 residues long. The V gene's germline CDR1 is MNHNY and CDR2 SVGAGI (reference sequence).

J is TRBJ2-3 and V is TRBV2, with D tentatively TRBD1 (6 bases). CDR1 is SNHLY and CDR2 is FYNNEI in the germline V gene. CDR3 length: 14 residues. Trimming removed 10 bases from V and 2 bases from J, with 16 bases in between. The CDR3 DNA follows: TGTGCCACGCAACACAGGGTTCACACAGATACGCAGTATTTT. This gives the protein CATQHRVHTDTQYF.

This chain links TRBV10-3 with TRBJ2-5; 12 bases fit TRBD2. This CDR3 contains 16 residues. Germline V gene data show CDR1 as ENHRY and CDR2 as SYGVKD. Germline trimming cut 0 bases from V and 5 bases from J; bases unmatched to any gene: 4. CDR3 amino acids: CAISESTSGGSETQYF. In nucleotides, the CDR3 is TGTGCCATCAGTGAGTCTACTAGCGGGGGGTCGGAGACCCAGTACTTC.

The J gene is TRBJ2-7, the V gene TRBV4-3, with a tentative D call TRBD1 (5 bases). There are 13 residues in the CDR3. Trimming took 0 bases from V and 6 from J, leaving 9 bases between them. Per the germline V gene, CDR1 is LGHNA and CDR2 is YSLEER. Written as DNA, the CDR3 is TGCGCCAGCAGCCAAGACAGGGAACGCGAGCAGTACTTC. Amino acids: CASSQDREREQYF.

This chain connects TRBV11-2 to TRBJ2-6; 8 nucleotides agree with TRBD1. The CDR3 loop spans 17 amino acids. Trimming took 1 base from V and 1 from J; bases not matched to a gene: 3. In germline, CDR1 is SGHAT, CDR2 FQNNGV. The CDR3 bases are TGTGCCAGCAGCTTAGGGACAGGGAGATCTGGGGCCAACGTCCTGACTTTC. Its translation is CASSLGTGRSGANVLTF.

The chain couples TRBV19 to TRBJ2-3; D unclear. Trimming stripped 3 bases from V and 0 bases from J, with 7 bases between. This CDR3 region has 14 residues. Germline V gene data show CDR1 as LNHDA and CDR2 as SQIVND (reference sequence). CDR3 in amino acids: CASSMARSTDTQYF. Here the CDR3 DNA reads TGTGCCAGTAGTATGGCTCGAAGCACAGATACGCAGTATTTT.

The chain combines TRBV7-9 with TRBJ2-5; unclear D gene. This CDR3 region has 14 residues. Germline V gene sequence: CDR1 SEHNR, CDR2 FQNEAQ (reference sequence). Trimming cost V 4 bases and J 1 base, with 10 bases left between them. For the CDR3, the DNA is TGTGCCAGCAGCTCAGGCCGGATCCAAGAGACCCAGTACTTC. Translating gives CASSSGRIQETQYF.

The chain couples TRBV6-1 to TRBJ2-3; TRBD2 aligns across 11 bases. This CDR3 spans 16 amino acids. The germline gives CDR1 MNHNS, CDR2 SASEGT. The J segment lost 6 bases and the V segment lost 2 bases, leaving 7 bases of the junction unmatched. The CDR3: CASSESRASGGDTQYF. The CDR3 DNA reads as TGTGCCAGCAGTGAATCTCGGGCTAGCGGGGGGGATACGCAGTATTTT.

The chain is built from TRBV4-3 and TRBJ1-5, with D unclear. Germline lookup yields CDR1 LGHNA and CDR2 YSLEER. V was shortened by 0 bases and J by 7 bases, with 7 bases between the two germline ends. This CDR3 is 13 amino acids long. The CDR3 DNA is TGCGCCAGCAGCCAAGATGGTCGGCAGCCCCAGCATTTT. This translates into CASSQDGRQPQHF.

The rearrangement links TRBV11-1 to TRBJ2-5; 10 bases align to TRBD1. Germline V CDR1 and CDR2: SGHAT, FQDESV (reference sequence). This CDR3 comprises 15 residues. With 5 bases clipped from V and 7 bases from J, the junction kept 10 bases outside the gene matches. The CDR3 here is CASSLARGQGGTQYF. CDR3 bases: TGTGCCAGCAGCCTCGCCCGAGGACAGGGGGGGACCCAGTACTTC.

The table lists this clone with a count of one. The rearrangement joins TRBV2 to TRBJ1-3, with D unclear. Germline V CDR1 and CDR2: SNHLY, FYNNEI. The V and J ends lost 8 bases and 8 bases respectively, with 13 bases between them. The CDR3 is 12 residues long. The CDR3 DNA reads as TGTGCCAGCCGAATGCTGCGGGACACCATATATTTT. Its translation is CASRMLRDTIYF. Full variable domain (missing parts from reference TRBV2 and TRBJ1-3): EPEVTQTPSHQVTQMGQEVILRCVPISNHLYFYWYRQILGQKVEFLVSFYNNEISEKSEIFDDQFSVERPDGSNFTLKIRSTKLEDSAMYFCASRMLRDTIYFGEGSWLTVV.

Here the CDR3 reads CASSLSAATNTGELFF. The DNA for the CDR3 is TGCGCCAGCAGCCTAAGCGCAGCCACGAACACCGGGGAGCTGTTTTTT. V and J are TRBV4-1 and TRBJ2-2; D gene unclear. The CDR3 length is 16 residues. V lost 4 bases to trimming and J lost 0 bases, with 12 bases between them. CDR1 MGHRA and CDR2 YSYEKL come from the germline V gene.

This chain connects TRBV6-6 to TRBJ2-3; D might be TRBD1 (6 bases). This CDR3 has 15 residues. Looked up from germline, CDR1 is MNHNY and CDR2 is SVGAGI (reference sequence). V was clipped by 7 bases and J by 6 bases, with 20 bases between them. The chain's CDR3 is CASIGGRISIDTQYF. The CDR3, as DNA: TGTGCCAGCATTGGGGGCCGAATTAGCATCGATACGCAGTATTTT.

This chain links TRBV19 with TRBJ1-1; D is perhaps TRBD1 (5 bases). Germline values: CDR1 LNHDA, CDR2 SQIVND (reference sequence). The germline V and J ends were trimmed by 5 bases and 1 base, with 5 bases remaining between them. The CDR3 is made up of 12 amino acids. CDR3 coding DNA: TGTGCCAGTAGTGACAGGAACACTGAAGCTTTCTTT. Translating gives CASSDRNTEAFF.

J is TRBJ2-4 and V is TRBV5-4; possibly TRBD1 for D (5 bases). The CDR3 loop spans 17 amino acids. Germline assignment: CDR1 SGHNT and CDR2 YYREEE (reference sequence). V shed 2 bases and J shed 1 base, with 16 bases lying between them. CDR3 bases: TGTGCCAGCAGCTTACCGGACATCCCTGGGGCCAAAAACATTCAGTACTTC. Amino acid sequence: CASSLPDIPGAKNIQYF.

The chain is built from TRBV7-8 and TRBJ1-4; D might be TRBD1 (6 bases). Trimming removed 5 bases from V and 7 bases from J, with 14 bases in between. The CDR3 has 14 residues. From germline, CDR1 is SGHVS and CDR2 FQNEAQ. Here the CDR3 DNA reads TGTGCCAGCAGCCAGGACAGTGGGTCTGAAAAACTGTTTTTT. Translation gives CASSQDSGSEKLFF. Together with reference TRBV7-8 and TRBJ1-4, the CDR3 gives the full variable domain: GAGVSQSPRYKVAKRGQDVALRCDPISGHVSLFWYQQALGQGPEFLTYFQNEAQLDKSGLPSDRFFAERPEGSVSTLKIQRTQQEDSAVYLCASSQDSGSEKLFFGSGTQLSVL.